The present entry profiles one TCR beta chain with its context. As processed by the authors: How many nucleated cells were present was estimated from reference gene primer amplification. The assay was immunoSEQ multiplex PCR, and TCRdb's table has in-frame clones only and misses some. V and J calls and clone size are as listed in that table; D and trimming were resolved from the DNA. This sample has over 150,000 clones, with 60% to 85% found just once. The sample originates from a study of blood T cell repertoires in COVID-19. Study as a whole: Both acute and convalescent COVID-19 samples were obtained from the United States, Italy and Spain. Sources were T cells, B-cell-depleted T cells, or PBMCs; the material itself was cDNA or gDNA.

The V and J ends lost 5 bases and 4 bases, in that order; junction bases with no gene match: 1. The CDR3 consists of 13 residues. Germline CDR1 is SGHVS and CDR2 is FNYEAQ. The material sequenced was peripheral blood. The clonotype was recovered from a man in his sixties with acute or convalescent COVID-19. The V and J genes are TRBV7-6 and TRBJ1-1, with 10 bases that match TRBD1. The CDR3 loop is CASSRDRGTEAFF. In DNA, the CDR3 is TGTGCCAGCAGCAGGGACAGGGGCACTGAAGCTTTCTTT. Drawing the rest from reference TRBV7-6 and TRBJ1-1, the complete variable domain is GAGVSQSPRYKVTKRGQDVALRCDPISGHVSLYWYRQALGQGPEFLTYFNYEAQQDKSGLPNDRFSAERPEGSISTLTIQRTEQRDSAMYRCASSRDRGTEAFFGQGTRLTVV.